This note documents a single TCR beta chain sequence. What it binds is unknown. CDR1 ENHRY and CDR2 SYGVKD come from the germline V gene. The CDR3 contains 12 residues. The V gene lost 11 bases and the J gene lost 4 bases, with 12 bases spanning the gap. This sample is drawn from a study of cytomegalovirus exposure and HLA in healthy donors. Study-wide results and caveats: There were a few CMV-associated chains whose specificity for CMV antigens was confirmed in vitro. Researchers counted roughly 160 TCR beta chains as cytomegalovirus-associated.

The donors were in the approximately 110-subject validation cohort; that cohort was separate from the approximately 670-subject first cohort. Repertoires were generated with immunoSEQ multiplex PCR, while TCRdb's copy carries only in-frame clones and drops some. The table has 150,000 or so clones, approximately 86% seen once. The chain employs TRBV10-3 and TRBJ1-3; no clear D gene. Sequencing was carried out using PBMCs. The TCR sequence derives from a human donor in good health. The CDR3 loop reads CACSDGGNTIYF. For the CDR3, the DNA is TGTGCCTGTTCCGACGGGGGAAACACCATATATTTT.